These T cell receptor beta chains were read from a single sample in a study of cytomegalovirus exposure and HLA in healthy donors. Method: immunoSEQ multiplex PCR; TCRdb's copy keeps in-frame clones and lacks some. The sample has about 97,000 clones; about a tenth are singletons. The sequencing input was PBMCs. The receptors come from a man aged 50 or older in good health and CMV-seropositive. Each CDR3 is given with its conserved first and last residue. Each record gives: D gene, J gene, V gene, clone size, CDR3 DNA, CDR3 protein. A D gene is named only where the DNA matches it firmly. The listing skips clone size in some rows; elsewhere it reads once, few, many or a size class.

D gene: NA
J gene: TRBJ2-1
V gene: TRBV2
clone size: few
CDR3 DNA: TGTGCCAGCAGTCGGACTGACAATGAGCAGTTCTTC
CDR3 protein: CASSRTDNEQFF

D gene: TRBD1
J gene: TRBJ2-7
V gene: TRBV6-5
clone size: few
CDR3 DNA: TGTGCCAGCAGTTACTCATTTCGGGACAGGGATTACGAGCAGTACTTC
CDR3 protein: CASSYSFRDRDYEQYF

D gene: TRBD1
J gene: TRBJ2-2
V gene: TRBV11-1
clone size: NA
CDR3 DNA: TGTGCCAGCAGCTCCCCGGGACAGGGGTTGGGCGGGGAGCTGTTTTTT
CDR3 protein: CASSSPGQGLGGELFF

D gene: TRBD2
J gene: TRBJ2-3
V gene: TRBV28
clone size: few
CDR3 DNA: TGTGCCAGCAGTTTCTACGGGACTAGCGGGATGGCAGATACGCAGTATTTT
CDR3 protein: CASSFYGTSGMADTQYF

D gene: TRBD1
J gene: TRBJ1-2
V gene: TRBV2
clone size: NA
CDR3 DNA: TGTGCCAGCAGAGGGGACAGGGGTTATGGCTACACCTTC
CDR3 protein: CASRGDRGYGYTF

D gene: NA
J gene: TRBJ2-7
V gene: TRBV11-3
clone size: NA
CDR3 DNA: TGTGCCAGCAGCCCGCAGGGCCGCTCCTACGAGCAGTACTTC
CDR3 protein: CASSPQGRSYEQYF

D gene: TRBD2
J gene: TRBJ2-1
V gene: TRBV27
clone size: NA
CDR3 DNA: TGTGCCAGCCGCGGACTAGCGGGTGGTCATTCCTACAATGAGCAGCTCTTC
CDR3 protein: CASRGLAGGHSYNEQLF

D gene: NA
J gene: TRBJ2-1
V gene: TRBV9
clone size: NA
CDR3 DNA: TGTGCCAGCAGCGAGGGAGCGGGCTCCTACAATGAGCAGTTCTTC
CDR3 protein: CASSEGAGSYNEQFF

D gene: TRBD1
J gene: TRBJ1-2
V gene: TRBV7-2
clone size: few
CDR3 DNA: TGTGCCAGCAGCTTAGGCCGGGACAGGGGAGCCTATGGCTACACCTTC
CDR3 protein: CASSLGRDRGAYGYTF

D gene: NA
J gene: TRBJ2-7
V gene: TRBV6-1
clone size: NA
CDR3 DNA: TGTGCCGGCGGGGGACACCCTCTCCCGGCGCAGTACTTC
CDR3 protein: CAGGGHPLPAQYF

D gene: TRBD1
J gene: TRBJ2-7
V gene: TRBV27
clone size: few
CDR3 DNA: TGTGCCAGCCGGGGACAGGGTATATACGAGCAGTACTTC
CDR3 protein: CASRGQGIYEQYF

D gene: TRBD2
J gene: TRBJ2-3
V gene: TRBV4-2
clone size: NA
CDR3 DNA: TGTGCCAGCAGCCAAGACGGCGGGAGCTCAGATACGCAGTATTTT
CDR3 protein: CASSQDGGSSDTQYF

D gene: NA
J gene: TRBJ1-2
V gene: TRBV4-1
clone size: NA
CDR3 DNA: TGCGCCAGCAGCCAACCTCTGGACACAAGAGCTAACTATGGCTACACCTTC
CDR3 protein: CASSQPLDTRANYGYTF